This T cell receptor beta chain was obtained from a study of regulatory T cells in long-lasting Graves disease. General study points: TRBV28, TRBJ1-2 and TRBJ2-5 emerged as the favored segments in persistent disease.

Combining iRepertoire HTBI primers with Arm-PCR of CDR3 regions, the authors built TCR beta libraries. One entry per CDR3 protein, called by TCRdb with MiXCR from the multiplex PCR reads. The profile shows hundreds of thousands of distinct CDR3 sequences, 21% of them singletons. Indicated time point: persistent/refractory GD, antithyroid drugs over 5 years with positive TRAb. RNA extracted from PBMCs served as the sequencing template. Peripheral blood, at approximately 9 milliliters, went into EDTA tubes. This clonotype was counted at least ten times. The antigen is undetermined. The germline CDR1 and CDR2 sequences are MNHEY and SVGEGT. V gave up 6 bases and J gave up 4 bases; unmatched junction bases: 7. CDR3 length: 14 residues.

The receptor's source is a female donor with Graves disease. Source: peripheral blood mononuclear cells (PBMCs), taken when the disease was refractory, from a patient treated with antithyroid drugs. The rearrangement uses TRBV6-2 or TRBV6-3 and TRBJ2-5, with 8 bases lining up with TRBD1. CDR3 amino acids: CASSMTGVGETQYF. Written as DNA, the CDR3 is TGTGCCAGCAGCATGACAGGGGTAGGAGAGACCCAGTACTTC.